Listed below are T cell receptor beta chains from one sample, sequenced in a study of tumor-infiltrating lymphocytes in oesophageal squamous cell carcinoma. TCRdb recomputed calls from the PCR reads with MiXCR, one row per CDR3 protein. The data hold about 12,000 distinct CDR3 sequences, with about half observed a single time. Sequencing input: normal esophageal tissue next to the tumor. The source of these receptors is a male donor with esophageal squamous cell carcinoma. CDR3s include the opening cysteine and the closing phenylalanine or tryptophan. The order of the fields is clone size, V gene, D gene, J gene, CDR3 protein, CDR3 DNA. A D gene is named only where the DNA matches it firmly. Size values are once, few and many counts, or a class for expanded clones, and some rows have none.

clone size: -; V gene: TRBV7-9; D gene: TRBD1; J gene: TRBJ2-7; CDR3 protein: CASSLRQGPSYEQYF; CDR3 DNA: TGTGCCAGCAGCTTGAGACAGGGTCCCTCCTACGAGCAGTACTTC
clone size: -; V gene: TRBV15; D gene: -; J gene: TRBJ1-2; CDR3 protein: CATSRGLGRGYGYTF; CDR3 DNA: TGTGCCACCAGCAGGGGACTGGGCAGGGGTTATGGCTACACCTTC
clone size: -; V gene: TRBV7-8; D gene: -; J gene: TRBJ2-5; CDR3 protein: CASSFSGQETQYF; CDR3 DNA: TGTGCCAGCAGCTTTTCTGGGCAAGAGACCCAGTACTTC
clone size: -; V gene: TRBV7-3; D gene: TRBD1; J gene: TRBJ2-7; CDR3 protein: CASSWGTGGEQYF; CDR3 DNA: TGTGCCAGCAGCTGGGGGACAGGGGGCGAGCAGTACTTC
clone size: once; V gene: TRBV7-3; D gene: TRBD2; J gene: TRBJ2-5; CDR3 protein: CASSSTGRAFQETQYF; CDR3 DNA: TGTGCCAGCAGCTCCACCGGGAGGGCCTTCCAAGAGACCCAGTACTTC
clone size: -; V gene: TRBV6-5; D gene: TRBD1; J gene: TRBJ2-5; CDR3 protein: CASSGTGQETQYF; CDR3 DNA: TGTGCCAGCAGTGGGACAGGTCAAGAGACCCAGTACTTC
clone size: -; V gene: TRBV6-2/TRBV6-3; D gene: TRBD1; J gene: TRBJ1-4; CDR3 protein: CASSPRTGQGSEKLFF; CDR3 DNA: TGTGCCAGCAGTCCTCGAACTGGACAGGGATCCGAAAAACTGTTTTTT
clone size: medium-sized; V gene: TRBV11-3; D gene: TRBD1; J gene: TRBJ2-5; CDR3 protein: CASSPGQGGEETQYF; CDR3 DNA: TGTGCCAGCAGCCCGGGACAGGGTGGCGAGGAGACCCAGTACTTC
clone size: -; V gene: TRBV7-8; D gene: TRBD1; J gene: TRBJ1-3; CDR3 protein: CASSLGTGFGNTIYF; CDR3 DNA: TGTGCCAGCAGCTTAGGGACAGGGTTCGGAAACACCATATATTTT
clone size: once; V gene: TRBV7-8; D gene: -; J gene: TRBJ2-3; CDR3 protein: CASSLVWGYSYF; CDR3 DNA: TGTGCCAGCAGCTTAGTTTGGGGCTATTCGTACTTC